Each of the 16 T cell receptor beta chains below was sequenced from the same sample in a study of metastatic and nonmetastatic thyroid tumors. TCRdb reassembled clones from the PCR reads with MiXCR. The sample includes approximately 38,000 clones, about 26% of them seen just once. Patients had received no treatment of any kind before thyroid surgery. The source material was blood. Every receptor here comes from a male donor with papillary thyroid cancer or a benign thyroid nodule (not recorded which). Some clones in this sample may be carry-over from other donors' samples.

In its sample, this clone was seen a few times. The V and J genes are TRBV27 and TRBJ1-6; TRBD1 might be the D (5 bases). This CDR3 is built from 16 residues. V lost 0 bases, J lost 6 bases, and 12 bases lay in between. The germline V gene has CDR1 MNHEY and CDR2 SMNVEV (reference sequence). CDR3 loop: CASSLSVWGSNSPLHF. For the CDR3, the DNA is TGTGCCAGCAGTTTATCCGTCTGGGGGTCTAATTCACCCCTCCACTTT.

This clone has only a few counts. This chain uses TRBV19 with TRBJ1-4; 8 positions match TRBD1. With V trimmed by 8 bases and J by 6 bases, 5 bases remained unmatched. CDR1 LNHDA and CDR2 SQIVND come from the germline V gene (reference sequence). This CDR3 has 13 amino acids. CDR3 sequence (DNA): TGTGCCAGTGGGAGGACAGGGTATGAAAAACTGTTTTTT. Protein product: CASGRTGYEKLFF.

This clone has only a few counts. This CDR3 reads CASSFTLSGLSYEQYF. CDR3 bases: TGTGCCAGCAGTTTTACGCTATCTGGATTGTCCTACGAGCAGTACTTC. The J gene is TRBJ2-7, the V gene TRBV28; D gene unclear. Germline V gene lookup returns CDR1 MDHEN and CDR2 SYDVKM. This CDR3 region has 16 residues. With 3 bases removed from V and 1 base from J, the gap between germline ends came to 16 bases. Full variable domain (rest looked up from reference TRBV28 and TRBJ2-7): DVKVTQSSRYLVKRTGEKVFLECVQDMDHENMFWYRQDPGLGLRLIYFSYDVKMKEKGDIPEGYSVSREKKERFSLILESASTNQTSMYLCASSFTLSGLSYEQYFGPGTRLTVT.

This clone occurred once. V usage is TRBV2 and J usage is TRBJ2-1; D call uncertain. The CDR3 consists of 16 residues. V was shortened by 4 bases and J by 0 bases, with 13 bases between the two germline ends. Germline lookup yields CDR1 SNHLY and CDR2 FYNNEI. The CDR3 sequence: CASSVSSASSYNEQFF. For the CDR3, the DNA is TGTGCCAGCAGTGTCTCATCGGCTAGCTCCTACAATGAGCAGTTCTTC.

This clone has a handful of counts. The chain combines TRBV5-8 with TRBJ2-7; TRBD2 agrees at 7 bases. In germline, CDR1 is SGHTS, CDR2 YDEGEE. The CDR3 has 16 amino acids. Trimming cost V 1 base and J 4 bases; bases outside gene matches: 11. The CDR3 loop is CASSLPGGSALYEQYF. CDR3 coding DNA: TGTGCCAGCAGCTTGCCGGGGGGTTCGGCTTTGTACGAGCAGTACTTC.

The chain uses TRBV6-2 or TRBV6-3 and TRBJ1-1; maybe TRBD1 (5 bases). Germline CDR1 MNHEY, CDR2 SVGEGT. This CDR3 region has 15 residues. Trimming cost V 4 bases and J 5 bases, with 17 bases left between them. DNA for the CDR3: TGTGCCAGCAGTTCCGCCGGCAGGGTGAGTACTGAAGCTTTCTTT. It yields the protein CASSSAGRVSTEAFF.

There are a few counts of this clone. The chain uses TRBV7-9 and TRBJ2-1; the D gene is possibly TRBD2 (7 bases). From germline, CDR1 is SEHNR and CDR2 FQNEAQ (reference sequence). The germline V and J ends were trimmed by 4 bases and 9 bases, with 19 bases remaining between them. The CDR3 spans 15 residues. This CDR3 reads CASSSTELATGEQFF. The CDR3 DNA sequence: TGTGCCAGCAGCTCAACTGAACTAGCGACAGGTGAGCAGTTCTTC.

This clone has a count of ten or more. The chain uses TRBV30 and TRBJ2-2, with TRBD1 identical over 10 bases. CDR3 length: 14 residues. The V gene's germline CDR1 is GTSNPN and CDR2 SVGIG (reference sequence). Losses at the gene ends were 4 bases for V and 3 bases for J; bases not matched to a gene: 2. This CDR3 is CAWKDRGDTGELFF. The CDR3, as DNA: TGTGCCTGGAAGGACAGGGGGGACACCGGGGAGCTGTTTTTT.

The chain joins TRBV4-2 to TRBJ1-4, with D tentatively TRBD1 (5 bases). This CDR3 region has 15 residues. The germline CDR1 and CDR2 sequences are LGHNA and YNFKEQ. Trimming removed 0 bases from V and 8 bases from J, with 13 bases in between. CDR3 in DNA: TGTGCCAGCAGCCAAGATCGATATAAGGGGGAAAAACTGTTTTTT. This translates into CASSQDRYKGEKLFF.

The chain is built from TRBV28 and TRBJ2-3; D ambiguous. CDR1 and CDR2 (germline): MDHEN, SYDVKM. V lost 5 bases and J 2 bases, leaving 8 bases between the germline ends. The CDR3 has 13 amino acids. Here the CDR3 reads CASSQGATDTQYF. The CDR3, as DNA: TGTGCCAGCAGTCAAGGAGCCACAGATACGCAGTATTTT.

The table lists this clone with many counts. The rearrangement links TRBV11-1 to TRBJ2-7; 9 nucleotides agree with TRBD2. Per the germline V gene, CDR1 is SGHAT and CDR2 is FQDESV (reference sequence). J gave up 3 bases and V 5 bases, and 11 bases lay outside the gene matches. The CDR3 covers 16 residues. CDR3 region: CASSPSGGRADYEQYF. CDR3 nucleotides: TGTGCCAGCAGCCCCTCCGGCGGGAGGGCCGACTACGAGCAGTACTTC.

The rearrangement joins TRBV20-1 to TRBJ2-7, with TRBD2 identical over 13 bases. This CDR3 is built from 16 residues. In germline, CDR1 is DFQATT, CDR2 SNEGSKA (reference sequence). V gave up 3 bases and J gave up 1 base; unmatched junction bases: 6. For the CDR3, the DNA is TGCAGTGCTAGGAAAGGGACTAGCGGGGAGTCCTACGAGCAGTACTTC. Protein product: CSARKGTSGESYEQYF.

This clone was seen only a few times. V and J are TRBV6-5 and TRBJ2-1, with 8 bases matching TRBD2. The CDR3 loop spans 15 amino acids. V trimming: 2 bases; J trimming: 6 bases; junction bases outside the gene matches: 6. The germline CDR1 and CDR2 sequences are MNHEY and SVGAGI. For the CDR3, the DNA is TGTGCCAGCAGTTACCCGGGACTAGACGGCAATGAGCAGTTCTTC. Translation gives CASSYPGLDGNEQFF.

This clone has a count of ten or more. Here the CDR3 reads CASSYAESYEQYF. The CDR3 DNA reads TGTGCCAGCAGTTATGCAGAATCCTACGAGCAGTACTTC. The rearrangement links TRBV6-1 to TRBJ2-7; D remains unclear. Germline V gene data show CDR1 as MNHNS and CDR2 as SASEGT. The CDR3 contains 13 residues. V gave up 5 bases and J gave up 1 base, with 9 bases separating them.

This chain links TRBV4-3 with TRBJ2-2; D may be TRBD2 (5 bases). The CDR3 runs to 16 residues. V was shortened by 0 bases and J by 4 bases, with 12 bases between the two germline ends. The germline gives CDR1 LGHNA, CDR2 YSLEER. Here the CDR3 reads CASSQEMRRLTGELFF. CDR3 nucleotides: TGCGCCAGCAGCCAAGAAATGAGGAGGCTCACCGGGGAGCTGTTTTTT.

This clone was seen repeatedly, ten times or more. The rearrangement joins TRBV6-5 to TRBJ2-3; tentatively, D is TRBD1 (5 bases). The CDR3 extends over 17 amino acids. V was shortened by 2 bases and J by 0 bases, with 15 bases between the two germline ends. Germline V gives CDR1 MNHEY, CDR2 SVGAGI. CDR3 loop: CASSYRARVASTDTQYF. CDR3 DNA sequence: TGTGCCAGCAGTTACCGGGCCAGGGTTGCTAGCACAGATACGCAGTATTTT.